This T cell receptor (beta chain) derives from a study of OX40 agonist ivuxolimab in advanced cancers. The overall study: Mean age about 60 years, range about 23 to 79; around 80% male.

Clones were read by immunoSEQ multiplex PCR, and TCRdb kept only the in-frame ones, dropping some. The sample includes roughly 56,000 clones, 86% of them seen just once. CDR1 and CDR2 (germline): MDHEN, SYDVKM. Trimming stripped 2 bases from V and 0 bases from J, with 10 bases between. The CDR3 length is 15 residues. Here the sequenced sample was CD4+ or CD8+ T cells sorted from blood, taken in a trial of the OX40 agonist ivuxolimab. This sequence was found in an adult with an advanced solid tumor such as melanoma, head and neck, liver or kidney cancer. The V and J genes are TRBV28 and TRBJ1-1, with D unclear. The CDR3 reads CASSLPPGLNTEAFF. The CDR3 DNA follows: TGTGCCAGCAGTTTACCCCCTGGCTTGAACACTGAAGCTTTCTTT.